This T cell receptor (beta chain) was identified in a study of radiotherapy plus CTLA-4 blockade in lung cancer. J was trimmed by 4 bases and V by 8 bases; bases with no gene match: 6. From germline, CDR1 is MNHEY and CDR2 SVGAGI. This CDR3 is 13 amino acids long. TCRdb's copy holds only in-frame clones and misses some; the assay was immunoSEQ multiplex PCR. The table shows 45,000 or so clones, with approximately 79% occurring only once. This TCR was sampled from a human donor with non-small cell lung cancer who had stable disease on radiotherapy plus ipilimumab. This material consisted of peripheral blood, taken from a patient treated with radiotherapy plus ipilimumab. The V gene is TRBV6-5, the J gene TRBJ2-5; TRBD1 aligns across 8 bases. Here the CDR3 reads CASSTGGLETQYF. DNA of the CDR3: TGTGCCAGCTCCACAGGGGGTCTAGAGACCCAGTACTTC.